The subject of this entry is one T cell receptor (beta chain). The CDR3 covers 14 residues. Germline trimming cut 6 bases from V and 4 bases from J; bases unmatched to any gene: 7. Germline V lookup: CDR1 ENHRY, CDR2 SYGVKD. This entry is derived from a study of blood T cells in healthy people across ages. The use of a sample-barcoded 5' primer and a J-beta primer mix characterized a second PCR of 7 to 11 cycles. A single record per CDR3 protein comes from TCRdb applying MiXCR to the 5' RACE reads. The repertoire has about 840,000 distinct CDR3 sequences, around 29% of them found once; the top ten carry roughly 10%. The same data also went into a second study, on T cells of mothers and their children.

The sample consisted of blood. The TCR sequence derives from a woman aged 40 to 50 in good health. The V and J genes are TRBV10-3 and TRBJ1-2; 8 bases are a match to TRBD1. The CDR3 DNA reads as TGTGCCATCAGCTCGGGACAGGCTGGCTATGGCTACACCTTC. This codes for CAISSGQAGYGYTF.